The rows below give T cell receptor beta chains drawn from one sample of a study of radiation and T cells in renal cell carcinoma. TCRdb's table, derived via immunoSEQ multiplex PCR, lists solely in-frame clones and lacks some. This repertoire shows about 15,000 clones, around 66% found once; its top ten account for roughly 26%. Specimen: tumor tissue, collected from a patient whose treatment included radiotherapy and nephrectomy. These TCRs come from a woman in her 70s with renal cell carcinoma. Both conserved end residues are part of each CDR3. A D gene is named only where the DNA matches it firmly. Expanded clones get a size class; other rows say once, few or many, or leave the size out.

d_call j_call clone_size v_call cdr3_aa cdr3_nt
TRBD1 TRBJ1-4 - TRBV5-1 CASSRTGNNEKLFF TGCGCCAGCAGCCGGACAGGAAATAATGAAAAACTGTTTTTT
- TRBJ1-2 few TRBV2 CASSPGPGYGYTF TGTGCCAGCAGTCCCGGGCCTGGCTATGGCTACACCTTC
- TRBJ2-2 - TRBV29-1 CSDHSLATGELFF TGCAGCGATCACTCCCTTGCGACCGGGGAGCTGTTTTTT
TRBD1 TRBJ2-7 - TRBV9 CASSPGTGVEQYF TGTGCCAGCAGCCCTGGGACAGGGGTCGAGCAGTACTTC
- TRBJ2-3 - TRBV5-4 CASSLGLFSTDTQYF TGTGCCAGCAGCCTAGGACTATTTAGCACAGATACGCAGTATTTT
TRBD2 TRBJ2-7 - TRBV6-5 CASSYGLAEHTYEQYF TGTGCCAGCAGTTATGGACTAGCGGAACATACCTACGAGCAGTACTTC
- TRBJ2-2 - TRBV6-5 CASSYSTGTGELFF TGTGCCAGCAGTTACTCGACCGGGACCGGGGAGCTGTTTTTT
TRBD1 TRBJ2-5 few TRBV4-1 CASSLDWTGLETQYF TGCGCCAGCAGCCTCGACTGGACAGGGCTAGAGACCCAGTACTTC
TRBD2 TRBJ2-3 - TRBV4-2 CASSQAGTSGEGAQYF TGTGCCAGCAGCCAGGCCGGGACTAGCGGGGAGGGGGCGCAGTATTTT
- TRBJ2-1 - TRBV6-5 CASSYGTVGYEQFF TGTGCCAGCAGTTACGGGACTGTTGGGTATGAGCAGTTCTTC